This TCR beta chain is drawn from a study of Graves' ophthalmopathy and Graves' hyperthyroidism. Study background: At the time of initial diagnosis and before any treatment, peripheral blood was collected. Findings of the study overall: The model predicted ophthalmopathy progression with roughly 70% sensitivity and around 72% specificity.

In its sample, this clonotype was seen a few times. Its antigen remains unidentified. Clinical symptoms and serum thyroxine were used for diagnosis; TRAb, thyroid ultrasound and orbital computed tomography were also relied on. The PBMC fraction was derived from more than 8 ml of fresh peripheral blood. RNA transcripts were the source from which TCR beta CDR3 regions were amplified. HTBI primers served in a first-round RT-PCR, which a second-round multiplex PCR followed. TCRdb reprocessed the multiplex PCR reads with MiXCR, giving one entry per CDR3 protein. The sample shows a few hundred thousand distinct CDR3 sequences, less than 20% of them seen only once. Trimming stripped 3 bases from V and 3 bases from J, with 7 bases between. The germline CDR1 and CDR2 sequences are PRHDT and FYEKMQ (reference sequence). This CDR3 has 13 residues.

What was sequenced was peripheral blood. V and J are TRBV13 and TRBJ2-3; D call uncertain. This sequence originates from a woman under 30 with stable Graves' hyperthyroidism. The CDR3 region has the DNA TGTGCCAGCAGCTTGAGATTAACAGATACGCAGTATTTT. It codes for CASSLRLTDTQYF.